The 3 T cell receptor beta chains in this list originate from one sample, sequenced in a study of beta chain features in type 1 diabetes. The sequenced template was cDNA made from the entire isolated RNA. Repertoires were generated with immunoSEQ multiplex PCR, while TCRdb's copy carries only in-frame clones and drops some. The table has around 310,000 clones, 11% seen once; the top ten hold 0.015% to 0.02%. Sequenced sample: naive CD4+ T cells from blood. The receptors shown here come from a woman in her twenties or thirties in good health.

This clone occurred a few times. This chain joins TRBV18 and TRBJ2-7, with D tentatively TRBD2 (6 bases). Trimming took 2 bases from V and 1 from J, leaving 15 bases between them. CDR3 length: 16 residues. CDR1 and CDR2 from the germline V gene are KGHSH and LQKENI. CDR3 nucleotide sequence: TGTGCCAGCTCACCATTTTGGGACGGGACTTCCTACGAGCAGTACTTC. This codes for CASSPFWDGTSYEQYF.

The V gene is TRBV28, the J gene TRBJ2-1; 12 bases map to TRBD2. Trimming removed 7 bases from V and 3 bases from J; junction bases left unmatched: 4. The germline gives CDR1 MDHEN, CDR2 SYDVKM. The CDR3 is 15 amino acids. CDR3 protein: CASTTSGRNYNEQFF. The CDR3, as DNA: TGTGCCAGCACCACTAGCGGGAGGAACTACAATGAGCAGTTCTTC.

The gene calls are TRBV7-3 and TRBJ2-3; D not resolved. With 4 bases removed from V and 3 bases from J, the gap between germline ends came to 17 bases. CDR1 SGHTA and CDR2 FQGTGA come from the germline V gene. The CDR3 extends over 16 amino acids. The CDR3 DNA is TGTGCCAGCAGCTCGAATATAGGTCAGCGTACAGATACGCAGTATTTT. It yields the protein CASSSNIGQRTDTQYF.